This TCR beta chain was identified in a study of vaccination effects on CD4 cells after COVID-19. The germline gives CDR1 MNHNS, CDR2 SASEGT. Between the trimmed V and J ends, which lost 2 bases and 3 bases, there was a span of 14 bases. This CDR3 spans 16 amino acids. Prior to sequencing, the ViraFEST assay stimulated PBMC with viral peptide pools, which expanded the antigen-specific CD4+ T cells. A roughly ten-day culture period preceded the isolation of CD4+ T cells. Neither prior SARS-CoV-2 infection nor positive nucleocapsid antibodies were present in the vaccine recipients. It was on days 3 and 7 that half the medium was replaced with IL-2 medium. About this clone itself: What it binds is unknown.

The assay was immunoSEQ multiplex PCR, and TCRdb's table has in-frame clones only and misses some. The sample lists tens of thousands of clones, about three quarters seen once, with 2.5% to 4% in the top ten. The receptor was derived from a human donor who received a COVID-19 vaccine. The chain couples TRBV6-1 to TRBJ1-3; D is unresolved. The specimen comprised CD4+ T cells from PBMCs cultured with SARS-CoV-2 spike peptides, sampled before COVID-19 vaccination. This CDR3 reads CASSEPGRGGGNTIYF. The CDR3 coding sequence is TGTGCCAGCAGTGAACCCGGGAGAGGTGGTGGAAACACCATATATTTT.